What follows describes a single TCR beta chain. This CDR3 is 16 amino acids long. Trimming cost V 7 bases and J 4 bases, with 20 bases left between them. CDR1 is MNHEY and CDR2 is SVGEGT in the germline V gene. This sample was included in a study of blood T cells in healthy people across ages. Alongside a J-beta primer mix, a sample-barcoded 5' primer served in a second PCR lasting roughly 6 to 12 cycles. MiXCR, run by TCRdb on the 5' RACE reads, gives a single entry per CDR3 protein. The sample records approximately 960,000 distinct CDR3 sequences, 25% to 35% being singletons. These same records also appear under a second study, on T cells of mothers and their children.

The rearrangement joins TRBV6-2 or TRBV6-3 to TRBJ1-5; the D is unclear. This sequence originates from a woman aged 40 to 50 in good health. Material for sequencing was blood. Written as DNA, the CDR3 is TGTGCCAGCATGGTAGACTCCAGTGGCTCTAATCAGCCCCAGCATTTT. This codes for CASMVDSSGSNQPQHF.